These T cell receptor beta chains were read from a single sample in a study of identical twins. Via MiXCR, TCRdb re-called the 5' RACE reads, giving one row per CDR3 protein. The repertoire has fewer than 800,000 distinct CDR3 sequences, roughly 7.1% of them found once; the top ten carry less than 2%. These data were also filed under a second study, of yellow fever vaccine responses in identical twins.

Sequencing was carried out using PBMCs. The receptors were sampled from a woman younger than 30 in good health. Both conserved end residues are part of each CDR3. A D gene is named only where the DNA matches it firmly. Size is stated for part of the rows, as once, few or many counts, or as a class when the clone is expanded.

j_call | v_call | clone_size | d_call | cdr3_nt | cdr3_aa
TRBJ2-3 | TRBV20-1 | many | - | TGCAGTGCTGGGAGAGGGGATACCACAGATACGCAGTATTTT | CSAGRGDTTDTQYF
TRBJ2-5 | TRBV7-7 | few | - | TGTGCCAGCAGCCACCTTGGGGGGGGGCCTCAGAAAGAGACCCAGTACTTC | CASSHLGGGPQKETQYF
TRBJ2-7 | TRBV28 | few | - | TGTGCCAGCAGAATGTGGGGGAGGGAGCAGTACTTC | CASRMWGREQYF
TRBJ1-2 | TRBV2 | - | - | TGTGCCAGCAGTGAAAAGACTTACGGCTACACCTTC | CASSEKTYGYTF
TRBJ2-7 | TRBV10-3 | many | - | TGTGCCATCAGTGAGTCTGTCCTACTTGGAGTTAAGTACGAGCAGTACTTC | CAISESVLLGVKYEQYF
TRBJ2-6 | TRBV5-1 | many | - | TGCGCCAGCAGCTTGGAGGGGCCTGGGGCCAACGTCCTGACTTTC | CASSLEGPGANVLTF
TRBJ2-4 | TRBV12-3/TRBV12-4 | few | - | TGTGCCAGCAGTTTAGGGCCCGCCGGGCTAGCCAAAAACATTCAGTACTTC | CASSLGPAGLAKNIQYF
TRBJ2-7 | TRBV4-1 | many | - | TGCGCCAGCAGCCAAGATCCCCCCACAGGCCGGTACTACGAGCAGTACTTC | CASSQDPPTGRYYEQYF
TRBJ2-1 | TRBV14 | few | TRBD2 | TGTGCCAGCAGCCAAGATCGGATTAGCGGGAGGGGCAATGAGCAGTTCTTC | CASSQDRISGRGNEQFF
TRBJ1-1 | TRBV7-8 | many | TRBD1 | TGTGCCAGCAGCTCCGTCCCGGGACAGGGGATGAACACTGAAGCTTTCTTT | CASSSVPGQGMNTEAFF
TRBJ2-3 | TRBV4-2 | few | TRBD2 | TGTGCCAGCAGCTTCGCCGGGACTAGCGGGACAGATACGCAGTATTTT | CASSFAGTSGTDTQYF
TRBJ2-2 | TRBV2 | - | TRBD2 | TGTGCCAGCAGCAAGCGGGGGCGGGACACCGGGGAGCTGTTTTTT | CASSKRGRDTGELFF
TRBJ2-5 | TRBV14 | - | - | TGTGCCAGCAGCCACAACCCTGGTTTACGGGCGGAGACCCAGTACTTC | CASSHNPGLRAETQYF
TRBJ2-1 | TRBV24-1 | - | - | TGTGCCACCAGTGATTCTACTATATGGGGTCCCCAGTTCTTC | CATSDSTIWGPQFF
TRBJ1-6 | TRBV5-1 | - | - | TGCGCCAGCAGCTTGTATGGGGAATGGCGTTCACCCCTCCACTTT | CASSLYGEWRSPLHF
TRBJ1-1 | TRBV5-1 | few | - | TGCGCCAGCCAACCCCGAACAGGAGACGGAATCGAAGCTTTCTTT | CASQPRTGDGIEAFF
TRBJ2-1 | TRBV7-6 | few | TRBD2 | TGTGCCAGCAGCGAAACGCCGGGACTAGTCGGCAATGAGCAGTTCTTC | CASSETPGLVGNEQFF
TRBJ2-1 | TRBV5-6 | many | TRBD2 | TGTGCCAGCAGCTCCGGGACTAGCGGGAGGATCAAGAATGAGCAGTTCTTC | CASSSGTSGRIKNEQFF
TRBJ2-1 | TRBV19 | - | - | TGTGCCAGCGAAAGCAGGATTCGGGATGAGCAGTTCTTC | CASESRIRDEQFF
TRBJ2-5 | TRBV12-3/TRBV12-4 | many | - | TGTGCCAGCAGTACAACCGGAGAGACCCAGTACTTC | CASSTTGETQYF
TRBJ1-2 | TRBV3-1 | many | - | TGTGCCAGCAGCCAAGGGAGGGGGACTCTTTATGGCTACACCTTC | CASSQGRGTLYGYTF
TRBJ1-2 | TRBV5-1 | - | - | TGCGCCAGCAGCTTTACCCCCGCTACAGGGTTGGGAGGCTACACCTTC | CASSFTPATGLGGYTF
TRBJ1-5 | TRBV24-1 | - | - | TGTGCCACCAGTGAACAGAATCAGCCCCAGCATTTT | CATSEQNQPQHF
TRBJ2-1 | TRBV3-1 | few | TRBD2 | TGTGCCAGCAGCCAAGGACCCCTCGTAGCGGGAGGTCCCGGTGAGCAGTTCTTC | CASSQGPLVAGGPGEQFF
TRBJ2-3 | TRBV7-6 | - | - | TGTGCCAGCAGCTTTACAGAAGATACGCAGTATTTT | CASSFTEDTQYF
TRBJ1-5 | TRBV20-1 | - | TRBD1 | TGCAGTGCTGGAGGGACAGTGACTTATAGCAATCAGCCCCAGCATTTT | CSAGGTVTYSNQPQHF
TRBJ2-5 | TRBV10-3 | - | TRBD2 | TGTGCCATCAGTGAATCTAGCGGACCAAGGGAGACCCAGTACTTC | CAISESSGPRETQYF
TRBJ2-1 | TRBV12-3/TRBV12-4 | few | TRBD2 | TGTGCCAGCAGTTTGTCCGTGGGCGGGAGGATCTTAGGTGAGCAGTTCTTC | CASSLSVGGRILGEQFF
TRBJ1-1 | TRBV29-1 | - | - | TGCAGCGTGGGGGGCTATGGCACTGAAGCTTTCTTT | CSVGGYGTEAFF
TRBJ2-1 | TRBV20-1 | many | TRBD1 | TGCAGTGCTAGTGTGGGGACAGACTACAATGAGCAGTTCTTC | CSASVGTDYNEQFF